This T cell receptor (beta chain) was identified during a study of T cells in Graves' hyperthyroidism and ophthalmopathy. Amplified regions were TCR beta CDR3 sequences from RNA transcripts. An initial round of RT-PCR targeting the TCR CDR3 relied on the HTBI primer set. TCRdb passed the multiplex PCR reads through MiXCR, listing each CDR3 protein once. Of over 450,000 distinct CDR3 sequences listed, roughly an eighth are singletons. With 10 bases clipped from V and 10 bases from J, the junction kept 12 bases outside the gene matches. The CDR3 spans 14 residues. Sequenced input: blood. This chain uses TRBV12-3 or TRBV12-4 with TRBJ2-1; 11 bases are a match to TRBD2. The source is a woman between 18 and 30 years old with Graves' hyperthyroidism. CDR3 sequence reads: CATRLAGGSWEQFF. CDR3 bases: TGTGCCACCCGGCTAGCGGGAGGTTCATGGGAGCAGTTCTTC.